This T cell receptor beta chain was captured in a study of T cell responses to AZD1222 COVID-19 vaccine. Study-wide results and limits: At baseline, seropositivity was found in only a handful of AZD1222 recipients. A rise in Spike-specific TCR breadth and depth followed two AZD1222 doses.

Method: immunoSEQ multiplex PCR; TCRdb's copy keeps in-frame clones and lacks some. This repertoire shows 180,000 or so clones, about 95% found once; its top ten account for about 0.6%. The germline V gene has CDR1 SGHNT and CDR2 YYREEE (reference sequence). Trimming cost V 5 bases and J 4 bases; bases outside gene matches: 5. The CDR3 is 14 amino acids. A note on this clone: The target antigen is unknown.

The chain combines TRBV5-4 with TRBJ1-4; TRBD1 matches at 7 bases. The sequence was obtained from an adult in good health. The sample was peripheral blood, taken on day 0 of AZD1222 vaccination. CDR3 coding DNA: TGTGCCAGCAGTCAAGGGGGCCATAATGAAAAACTGTTTTTT. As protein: CASSQGGHNEKLFF.